The clone carrying this TCR beta chain was counted between two and nine times. Its matching antigen is unknown. The authors extracted at least 5 micrograms of total RNA per sample. Primed by a sample-barcoded 5' primer and a J-beta primer mix, a second PCR proceeded for about 7 to 11 cycles. Each single sample gave us at least 3 million CDR3-containing paired-end reads. TCRdb itself ran the 5' RACE reads through MiXCR, one entry per CDR3 protein. The sample has approximately 400,000 distinct CDR3 sequences, about 49% seen once; the top ten hold around 50%. The sample originates from a study of blood T cells in healthy people across ages. Study-wide results and limits: Greater diversity and more naive CD4+ cells were seen in long-lived donors than in aged donors.

The CDR3 has 12 residues. Germline CDR1 reads MNHNS; CDR2 reads SASEGT. The source is a man aged 55 to 70 in good health. Sample: blood. The chain links TRBV6-1 to TRBJ2-5, with D tentatively TRBD1 (6 bases). The J call may be in error: the DNA end matches TRBJ2-7 better. CDR3 coding DNA: TGTGCCAGCAGTGGACAGGACTACGAGCAGTACTTC. This codes for CASSGQDYEQYF.